One sample yielded the 9 T cell receptor beta chains listed below, sequenced in a study of T cell clusters in autoimmune cytopenias. Each sample's input was about 270 ng genomic DNA, approximately 37,500 genome equivalents. Multiplex touch-down PCR amplified TRB using TRB-A and TRB-B pools in one tube. TCRdb re-called the multiplex PCR reads, yielding one record per CDR3 amino acid sequence without DNA. In total, the table holds roughly 3,900 distinct CDR3 sequences. Sample: peripheral blood. Every receptor here comes from a human donor with an autoimmune cytopenia or autoimmune hepatitis (not recorded which).

This clonotype is medium-sized by frequency. The V and J genes are TRBV27 and TRBJ2-3; TCRdb calls TRBD2, which cannot be checked without DNA. CDR1 and CDR2 from the germline V gene are MNHEY and SMNVEV (reference sequence). This CDR3 region has 17 residues. CDR3 residues: CASSLSTGGLRSNTQYF.

V usage is TRBV19 and J usage is TRBJ2-1; lacking DNA, the TRBD1 call made by TCRdb goes unchecked. This CDR3 comprises 16 residues. The germline gives CDR1 LNHDA, CDR2 SQIVND (reference sequence). CDR3 sequence reads: CASIHRAGQGYNEQFF.

This clonotype ranks as medium-sized in terms of frequency. This chain uses TRBV30 with TRBJ2-7; the D call of TRBD2 rests on TCRdb alone, since no DNA is present to check it. Per germline, CDR1 GTSNPN and CDR2 SVGIG (reference sequence). This CDR3 region has 13 residues. The CDR3 is CAWLPSAPYEQYF.

By frequency, this clonotype registers medium-sized. V and J are TRBV11-1 and TRBJ2-7. This CDR3 spans 14 amino acids. Germline CDR1 reads SGHAT; CDR2 reads FQDESV (reference sequence). The chain's CDR3 is CASSLRGNHYEQYF.

Judged by frequency, this clonotype is medium-sized. The gene calls are TRBV27 and TRBJ2-2; TCRdb reports TRBD1, a call that lacks DNA to check it against. The CDR3 is made up of 15 amino acids. Germline-derived CDR1 and CDR2 are MNHEY and SMNVEV (reference sequence). The CDR3 reads CASSPTPLATGELFF.

This clonotype is deemed medium-sized (0.01 to 0.1%) by its frequency. The J gene is TRBJ2-2, the V gene TRBV18; TCRdb's assignment of TRBD2 cannot be checked, as there is no DNA. The CDR3 consists of 15 residues. Per the germline V gene, CDR1 is KGHSH and CDR2 is LQKENI. This chain's CDR3 is CASGYGLSRTGELFF.

The chain recombines TRBV15 with TRBJ2-2; TCRdb's assignment of TRBD2 cannot be checked, as there is no DNA. This CDR3 has 17 residues. Germline CDR1 and CDR2: LNHNV and YYDKDF (reference sequence). The CDR3 protein is CATSRGEGTTNTGELFF.

This clonotype is identified as medium-sized from frequency. The chain has TRBV12-3 or TRBV12-4 and TRBJ2-3; the D call of TRBD1 rests on TCRdb alone, since no DNA is present to check it. The CDR3 spans 15 residues. The chain's CDR3 is CASGQAGAGPDTQYF.

By frequency, this clonotype registers medium-sized. The chain links TRBV29-1 to TRBJ2-7; TCRdb lists TRBD1, though no DNA is available to test this call. The length of the CDR3 is 12 residues. CDR1 and CDR2 from the germline V gene are SQVTM and ANQGSEA. CDR3 region: CSVAPGVYEQYF.